This TCR beta chain was observed in a study of T-cell reconstitution after alpha-beta-depleted transplantation in children. The CDR3 has 13 amino acids. CDR1 and CDR2 from the germline V gene are GTSNPN and SVGIG (reference sequence). The TCRbeta library was prepared with unique molecular identifiers. TCRdb processed the PCR reads anew with MiXCR; each CDR3 protein has one entry. The table records roughly 180,000 distinct CDR3 sequences, about 14% of them present only once. There are a few counts of this clonotype. Sequenced material: PBMCs from the stem cell graft donor, taken from the stem cell graft. V and J are TRBV30 and TRBJ2-2; D possibly corresponds to TRBD1 (6 bases). This receptor was taken from a human donor who donated a stem cell graft to a child with acute lymphoblastic leukemia. The CDR3 sequence is CALGGVNTGELFF. The CDR3 DNA follows: TGTGCACTAGGGGGTGTGAACACCGGGGAGCTGTTTTTT.